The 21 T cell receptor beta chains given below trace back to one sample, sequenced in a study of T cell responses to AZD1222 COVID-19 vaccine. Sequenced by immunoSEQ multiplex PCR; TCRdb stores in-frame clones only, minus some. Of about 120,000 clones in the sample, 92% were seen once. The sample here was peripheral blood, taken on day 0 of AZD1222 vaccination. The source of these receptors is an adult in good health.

CDR3 bases: TGTGCCACCAGCAGAGTAGGGCTAGCGGGAGATACGCAGTATTTT. Protein: CATSRVGLAGDTQYF. J is TRBJ2-3 and V is TRBV15, with 8 nucleotides matching TRBD2. CDR1 LNHNV and CDR2 YYDKDF come from the germline V gene (reference sequence). CDR3 size: 15 residues. J lost 5 bases, V lost 1 base, and 5 bases had no gene match.

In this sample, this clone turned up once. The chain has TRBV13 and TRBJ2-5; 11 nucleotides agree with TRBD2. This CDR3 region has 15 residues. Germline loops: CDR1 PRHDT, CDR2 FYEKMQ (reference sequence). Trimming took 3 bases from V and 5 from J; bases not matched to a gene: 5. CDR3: CASSFSGRERETQYF. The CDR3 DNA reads TGTGCCAGCAGCTTTAGCGGGAGGGAGAGGGAGACCCAGTACTTC. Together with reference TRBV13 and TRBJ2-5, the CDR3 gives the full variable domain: AAGVIQSPRHLIKEKRETATLKCYPIPRHDTVYWYQQGPGQDPQFLISFYEKMQSDKGSIPDRFSAQQFSDYHSELNMSSLELGDSALYFCASSFSGRERETQYFGPGTRLLVL.

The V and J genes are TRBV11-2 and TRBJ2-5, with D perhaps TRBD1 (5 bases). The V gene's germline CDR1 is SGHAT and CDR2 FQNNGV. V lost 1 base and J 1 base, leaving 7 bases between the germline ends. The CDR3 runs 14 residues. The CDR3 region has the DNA TGTGCCAGCAGCTTAGGACAGATCCAAGAGACCCAGTACTTC. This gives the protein CASSLGQIQETQYF.

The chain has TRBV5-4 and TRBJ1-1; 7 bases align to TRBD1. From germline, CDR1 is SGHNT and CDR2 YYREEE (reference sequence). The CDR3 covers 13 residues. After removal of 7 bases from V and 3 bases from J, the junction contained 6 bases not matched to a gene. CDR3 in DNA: TGTGCCAGCTCGAGGGGGCAGGACACTGAAGCTTTCTTT. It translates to CASSRGQDTEAFF.

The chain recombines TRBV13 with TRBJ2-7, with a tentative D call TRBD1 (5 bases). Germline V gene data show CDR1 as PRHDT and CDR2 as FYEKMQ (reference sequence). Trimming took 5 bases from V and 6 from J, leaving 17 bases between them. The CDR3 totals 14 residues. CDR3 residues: CASSVQGGYGEQYF. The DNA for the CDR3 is TGTGCCAGCAGCGTTCAGGGTGGTTATGGCGAGCAGTACTTC.

In nucleotides, the CDR3 is TGTGCCAGCAGTGAAGGGGGAGTGTCTGGAAACACCATATATTTT. This codes for CASSEGGVSGNTIYF. This chain joins TRBV25-1 and TRBJ1-3; D is perhaps TRBD1 (5 bases). Germline lookup yields CDR1 MGHDK and CDR2 SYGVNS. Trimming shortened V by 2 bases and J by 1 base, and 9 bases separated the two germline ends. The CDR3 covers 15 residues.

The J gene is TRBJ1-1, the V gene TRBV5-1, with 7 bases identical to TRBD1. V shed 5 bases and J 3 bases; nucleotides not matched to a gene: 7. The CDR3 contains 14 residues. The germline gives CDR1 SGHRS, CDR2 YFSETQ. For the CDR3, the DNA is TGCGCCAGCAGAGACCACAGGGGAGACACTGAAGCTTTCTTT. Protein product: CASRDHRGDTEAFF.

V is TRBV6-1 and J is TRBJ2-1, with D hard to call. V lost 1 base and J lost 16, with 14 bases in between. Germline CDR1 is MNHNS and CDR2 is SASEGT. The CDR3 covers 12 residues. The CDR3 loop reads CASSEELGTKFF. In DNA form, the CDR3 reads TGTGCCAGCAGTGAAGAATTGGGAACCAAATTCTTC.

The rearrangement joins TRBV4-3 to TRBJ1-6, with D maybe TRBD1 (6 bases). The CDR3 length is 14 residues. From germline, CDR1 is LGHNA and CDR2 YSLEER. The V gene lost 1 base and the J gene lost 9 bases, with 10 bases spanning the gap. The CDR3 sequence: CASSQVTGSSPLHF. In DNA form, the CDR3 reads TGCGCCAGCAGCCAAGTTACAGGGAGTTCACCCCTCCACTTT.

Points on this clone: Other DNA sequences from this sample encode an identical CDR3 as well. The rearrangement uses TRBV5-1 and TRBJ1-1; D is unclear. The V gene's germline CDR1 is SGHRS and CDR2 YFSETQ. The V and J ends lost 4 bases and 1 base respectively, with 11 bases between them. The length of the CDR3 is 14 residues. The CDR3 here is CASSPGRGNTEAFF. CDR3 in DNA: TGCGCCAGCAGCCCAGGAAGAGGGAACACTGAAGCTTTCTTT.

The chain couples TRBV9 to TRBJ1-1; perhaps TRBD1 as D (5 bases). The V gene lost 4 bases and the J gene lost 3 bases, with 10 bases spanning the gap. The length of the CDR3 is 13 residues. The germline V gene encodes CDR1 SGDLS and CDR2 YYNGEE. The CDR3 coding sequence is TGTGCCAGCAGCCCCCCGGGGGACACTGAAGCTTTCTTT. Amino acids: CASSPPGDTEAFF.

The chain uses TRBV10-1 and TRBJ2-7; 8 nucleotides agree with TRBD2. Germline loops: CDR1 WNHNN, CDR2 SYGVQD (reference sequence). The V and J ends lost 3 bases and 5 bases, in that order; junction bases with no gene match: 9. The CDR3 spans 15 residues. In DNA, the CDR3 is TGCGCCAGCAGTGACCTAGCGGGTATTTCTAACGAGCAGTACTTC. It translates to CASSDLAGISNEQYF.

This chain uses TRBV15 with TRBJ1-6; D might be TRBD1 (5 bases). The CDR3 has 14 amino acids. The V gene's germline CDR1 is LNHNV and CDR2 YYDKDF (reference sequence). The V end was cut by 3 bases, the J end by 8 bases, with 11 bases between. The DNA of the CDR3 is TGTGCCACCAGCAGCGAGGGGTCGTATTCACCCCTCCACTTT. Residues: CATSSEGSYSPLHF.

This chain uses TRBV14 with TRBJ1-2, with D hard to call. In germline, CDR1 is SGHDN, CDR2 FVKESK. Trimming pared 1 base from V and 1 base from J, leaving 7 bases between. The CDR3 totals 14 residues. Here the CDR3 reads CASSQGRYNYGYTF. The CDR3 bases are TGTGCCAGCAGCCAAGGCCGCTATAACTATGGCTACACCTTC.

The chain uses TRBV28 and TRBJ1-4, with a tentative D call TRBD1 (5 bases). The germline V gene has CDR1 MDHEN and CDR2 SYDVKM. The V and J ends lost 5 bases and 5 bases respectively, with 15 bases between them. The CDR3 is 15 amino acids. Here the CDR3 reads CASSAAGGRNEKLFF. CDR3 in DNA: TGTGCCAGCAGTGCCGCCGGGGGAAGGAATGAAAAACTGTTTTTT.

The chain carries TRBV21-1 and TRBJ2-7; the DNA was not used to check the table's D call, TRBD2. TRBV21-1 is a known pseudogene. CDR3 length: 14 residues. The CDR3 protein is CASPSTGTSGRSPF. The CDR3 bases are TGTGCCAGCCCTTCCACTGGGACTAGCGGGAGGTCTCCCTTC.

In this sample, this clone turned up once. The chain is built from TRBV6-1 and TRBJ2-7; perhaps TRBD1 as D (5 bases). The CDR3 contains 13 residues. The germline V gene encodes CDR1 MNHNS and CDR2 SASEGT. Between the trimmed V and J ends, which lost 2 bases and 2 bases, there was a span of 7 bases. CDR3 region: CASSELGPYEQYF. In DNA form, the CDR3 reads TGTGCCAGCAGTGAACTGGGGCCCTACGAGCAGTACTTC.

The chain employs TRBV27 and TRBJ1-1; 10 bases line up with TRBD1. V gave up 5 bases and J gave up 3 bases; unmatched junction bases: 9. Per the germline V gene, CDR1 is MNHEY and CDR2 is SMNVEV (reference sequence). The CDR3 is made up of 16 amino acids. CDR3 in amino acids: CASSSTGQGWYTEAFF. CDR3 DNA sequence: TGTGCCAGCAGTAGTACGGGACAGGGGTGGTACACTGAAGCTTTCTTT.

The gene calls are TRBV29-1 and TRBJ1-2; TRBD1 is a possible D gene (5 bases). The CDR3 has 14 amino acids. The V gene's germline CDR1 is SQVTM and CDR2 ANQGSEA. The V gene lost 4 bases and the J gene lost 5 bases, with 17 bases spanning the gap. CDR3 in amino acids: CSVVDSGGDYGYTF. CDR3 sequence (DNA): TGCAGCGTTGTCGATTCGGGGGGAGATTATGGCTACACCTTC.

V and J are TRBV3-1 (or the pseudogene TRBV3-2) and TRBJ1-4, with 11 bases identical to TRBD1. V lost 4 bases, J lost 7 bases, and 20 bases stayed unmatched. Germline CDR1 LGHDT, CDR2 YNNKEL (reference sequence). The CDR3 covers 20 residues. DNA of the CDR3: TGTGCCAGCAGCCGTCTACCTTATGGGACAGGGGGAGATGGAGGTGAAAAACTGTTTTTT. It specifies CASSRLPYGTGGDGGEKLFF.

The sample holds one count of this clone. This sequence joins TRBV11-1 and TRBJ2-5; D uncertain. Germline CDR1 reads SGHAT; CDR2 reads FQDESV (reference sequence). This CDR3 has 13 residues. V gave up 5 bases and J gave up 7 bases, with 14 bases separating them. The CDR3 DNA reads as TGTGCCAGCAGCGACGGCAGTGAAGGGACCCAGTACTTC. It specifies CASSDGSEGTQYF. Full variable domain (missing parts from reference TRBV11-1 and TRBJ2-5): EAEVAQSPRYKITEKSQAVAFWCDPISGHATLYWYRQILGQGPELLVQFQDESVVDDSQLPKDRFSAERLKGVDSTLKIQPAELGDSAMYLCASSDGSEGTQYFGPGTRLLVL.